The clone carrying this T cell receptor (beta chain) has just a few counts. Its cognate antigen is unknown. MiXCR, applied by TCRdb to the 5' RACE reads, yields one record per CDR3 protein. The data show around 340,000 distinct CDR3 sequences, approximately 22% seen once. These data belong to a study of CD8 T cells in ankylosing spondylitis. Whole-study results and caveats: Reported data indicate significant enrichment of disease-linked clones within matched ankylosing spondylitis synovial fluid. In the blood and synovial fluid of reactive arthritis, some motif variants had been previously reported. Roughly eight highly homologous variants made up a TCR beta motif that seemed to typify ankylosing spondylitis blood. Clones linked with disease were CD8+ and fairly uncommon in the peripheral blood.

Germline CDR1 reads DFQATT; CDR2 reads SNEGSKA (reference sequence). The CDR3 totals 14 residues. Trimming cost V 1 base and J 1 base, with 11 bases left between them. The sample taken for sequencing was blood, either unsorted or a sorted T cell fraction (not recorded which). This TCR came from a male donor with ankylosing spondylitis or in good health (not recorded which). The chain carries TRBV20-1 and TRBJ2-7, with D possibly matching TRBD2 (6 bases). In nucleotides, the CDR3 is TGCAGTGCTAGAGTTCCTAGCGAGTCCTACGAGCAGTACTTC. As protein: CSARVPSESYEQYF.